This T cell receptor beta chain was captured by sequencing in a study of beta chain features in type 1 diabetes. On the study more broadly: Patient and healthy donor groups were alike in age, gender and cell yields.

The sample holds a few counts of this clone. Its target is unknown. CD4+ naive, central memory, regulatory and stem cell-like memory cells were sorted via CD45RO/CCR7/CD25/CD127/CD95/CD27. The entirety of the isolated RNA underwent reverse transcription, so expressed TCRB transcripts were sequenced. Clones were sequenced by immunoSEQ multiplex PCR, and TCRdb holds only the in-frame ones, with some missing. The sample consists of more than 550,000 clones, 11% to 15% of them appearing once. Findings of the study overall: All four CD4+ subsets of Type 1 diabetes patients contained TCRB CDR3s that were moderately but significantly shorter.

Trimming took 6 bases from V and 3 from J, leaving 14 bases between them. Per germline, CDR1 SNHLY and CDR2 FYNNEI. This CDR3 has 14 residues. This chain links TRBV2 with TRBJ1-1; D is perhaps TRBD1 (5 bases). The receptor's source is a young man with type 1 diabetes. Sequenced material: naive CD4+ T cells from blood. In nucleotides, the CDR3 is TGTGCCAGCAGGATTAACGGAGGGGACACTGAAGCTTTCTTT. This encodes CASRINGGDTEAFF.